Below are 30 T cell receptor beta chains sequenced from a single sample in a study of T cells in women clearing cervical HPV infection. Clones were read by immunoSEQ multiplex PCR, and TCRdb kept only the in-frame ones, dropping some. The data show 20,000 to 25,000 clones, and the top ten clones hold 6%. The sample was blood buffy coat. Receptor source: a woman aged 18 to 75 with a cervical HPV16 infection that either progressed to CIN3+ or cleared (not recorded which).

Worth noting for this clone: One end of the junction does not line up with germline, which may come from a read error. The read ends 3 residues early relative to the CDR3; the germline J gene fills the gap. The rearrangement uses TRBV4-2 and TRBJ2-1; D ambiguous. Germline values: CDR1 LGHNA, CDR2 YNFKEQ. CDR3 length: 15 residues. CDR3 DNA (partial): TGCGCCAGCAGCCAAGATCAGAACTCCTACAATGAG. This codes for CASSQDQNSYNE. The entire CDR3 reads CASSQDQNSYNEQFF.

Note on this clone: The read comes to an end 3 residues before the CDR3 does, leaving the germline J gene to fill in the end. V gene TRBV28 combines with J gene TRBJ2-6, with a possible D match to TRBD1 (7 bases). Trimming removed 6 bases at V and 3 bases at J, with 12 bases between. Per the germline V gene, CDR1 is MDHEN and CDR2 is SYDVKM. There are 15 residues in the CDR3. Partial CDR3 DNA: TGTGCCAGCAGCACAGGGGAGGTTGGGGCCAACGTC. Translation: CASSTGEVGANV. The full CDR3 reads CASSTGEVGANVLTF.

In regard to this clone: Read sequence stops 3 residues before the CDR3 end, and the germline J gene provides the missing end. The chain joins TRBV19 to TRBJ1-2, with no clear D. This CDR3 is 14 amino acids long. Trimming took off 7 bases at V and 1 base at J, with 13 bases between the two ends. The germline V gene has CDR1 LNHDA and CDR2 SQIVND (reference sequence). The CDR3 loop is CASTSDQVNYGYTF. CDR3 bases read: TGTGCCAGTACCTCCGATCAGGTTAACTATGGC. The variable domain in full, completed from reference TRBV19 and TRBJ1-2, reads DGGITQSPKYLFRKEGQNVTLSCEQNLNHDAMYWYRQDPGQGLRLIYYSQIVNDFQKGDIAEGYSVSREKKESFPLTVTSAQKNPTAFYLCASTSDQVNYGYTFGSGTRLTVV.

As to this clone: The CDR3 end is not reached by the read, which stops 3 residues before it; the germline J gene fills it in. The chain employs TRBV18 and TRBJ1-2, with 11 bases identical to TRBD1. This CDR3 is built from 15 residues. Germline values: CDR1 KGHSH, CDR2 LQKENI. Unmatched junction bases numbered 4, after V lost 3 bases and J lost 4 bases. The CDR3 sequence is CASSPPGTGGYGYTF. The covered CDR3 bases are TGTGCCAGCTCACCTCCCGGGACAGGGGGCTATGGC.

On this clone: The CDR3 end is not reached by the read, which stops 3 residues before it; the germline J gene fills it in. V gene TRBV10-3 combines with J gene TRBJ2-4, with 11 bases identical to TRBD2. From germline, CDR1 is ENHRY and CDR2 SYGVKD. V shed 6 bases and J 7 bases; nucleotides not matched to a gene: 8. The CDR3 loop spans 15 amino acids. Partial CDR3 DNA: TGTGCCATCAGAAAACTAGCGGGAGTGGCGAACATT. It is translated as CAIRKLAGVANI. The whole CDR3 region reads CAIRKLAGVANIQYF.

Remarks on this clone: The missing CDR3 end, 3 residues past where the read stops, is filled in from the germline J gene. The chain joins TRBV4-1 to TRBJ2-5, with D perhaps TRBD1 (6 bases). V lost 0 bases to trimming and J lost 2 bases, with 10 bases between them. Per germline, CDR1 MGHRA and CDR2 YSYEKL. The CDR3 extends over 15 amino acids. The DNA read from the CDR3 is TGCGCCAGCAGCCAAGAGGACAGAAATCAAGAGACC. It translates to CASSQEDRNQET. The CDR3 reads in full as CASSQEDRNQETQYF.

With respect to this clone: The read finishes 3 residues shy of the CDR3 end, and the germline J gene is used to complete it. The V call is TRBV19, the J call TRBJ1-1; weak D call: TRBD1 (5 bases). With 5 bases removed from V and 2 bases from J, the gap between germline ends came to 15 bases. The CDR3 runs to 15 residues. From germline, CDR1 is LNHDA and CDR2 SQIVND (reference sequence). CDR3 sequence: CASSPRRGGNTEAFF. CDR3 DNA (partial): TGTGCCAGTAGTCCTCGAAGGGGCGGCAACACTGAA.

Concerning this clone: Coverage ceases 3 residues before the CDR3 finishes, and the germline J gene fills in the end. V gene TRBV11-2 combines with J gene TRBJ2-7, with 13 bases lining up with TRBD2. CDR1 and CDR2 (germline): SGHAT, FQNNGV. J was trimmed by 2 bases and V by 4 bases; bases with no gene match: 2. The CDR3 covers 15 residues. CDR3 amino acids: CASSWGTSGTYEQYF. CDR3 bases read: TGTGCCAGCAGCTGGGGGACTAGCGGGACCTACGAG.

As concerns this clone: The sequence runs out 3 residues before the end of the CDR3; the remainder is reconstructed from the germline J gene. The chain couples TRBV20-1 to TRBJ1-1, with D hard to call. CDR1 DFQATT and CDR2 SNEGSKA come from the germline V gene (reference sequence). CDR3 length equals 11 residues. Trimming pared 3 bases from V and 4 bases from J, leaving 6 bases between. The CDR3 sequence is CSASRGTEAFF. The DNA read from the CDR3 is TGCAGTGCTAGCCGAGGCACTGAA.

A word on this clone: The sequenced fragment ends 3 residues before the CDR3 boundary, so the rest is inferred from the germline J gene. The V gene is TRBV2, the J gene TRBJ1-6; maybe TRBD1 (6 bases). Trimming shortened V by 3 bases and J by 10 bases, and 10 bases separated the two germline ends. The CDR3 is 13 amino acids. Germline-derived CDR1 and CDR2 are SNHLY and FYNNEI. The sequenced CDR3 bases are TGTGCCAGCAGTGAGGGGGCTTACTCACCC. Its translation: CASSEGAYSP. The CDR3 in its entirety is CASSEGAYSPLHF.

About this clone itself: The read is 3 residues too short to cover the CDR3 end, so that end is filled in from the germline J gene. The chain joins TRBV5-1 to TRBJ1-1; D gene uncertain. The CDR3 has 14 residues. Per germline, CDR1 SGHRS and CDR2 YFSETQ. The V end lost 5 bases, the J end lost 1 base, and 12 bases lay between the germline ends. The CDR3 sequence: CASRRQESNTEAFF. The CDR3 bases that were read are TGCGCCAGCAGAAGGCAGGAATCGAACACTGAA. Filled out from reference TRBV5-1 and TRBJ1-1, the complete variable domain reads KAGVTQTPRYLIKTRGQQVTLSCSPISGHRSVSWYQQTPGQGLQFLFEYFSETQRNKGNFPGRFSGRQFSNSRSEMNVSTLELGDSALYLCASRRQESNTEAFFGQGTRLTVV.

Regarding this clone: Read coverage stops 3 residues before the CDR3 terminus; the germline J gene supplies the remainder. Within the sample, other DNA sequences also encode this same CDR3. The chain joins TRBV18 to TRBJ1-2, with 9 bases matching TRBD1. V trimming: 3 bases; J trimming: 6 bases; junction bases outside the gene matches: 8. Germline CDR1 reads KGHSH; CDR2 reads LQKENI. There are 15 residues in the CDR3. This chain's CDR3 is CASSPPGQGDHGYTF. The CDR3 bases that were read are TGTGCCAGCTCACCCCCGGGACAGGGAGATCATGGC.

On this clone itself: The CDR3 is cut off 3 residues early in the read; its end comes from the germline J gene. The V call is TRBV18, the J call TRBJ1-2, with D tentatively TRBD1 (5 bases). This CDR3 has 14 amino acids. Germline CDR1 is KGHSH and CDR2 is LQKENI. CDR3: CASSLGLAANDYTF. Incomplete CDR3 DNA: TGTGCCAGCTCACTGGGACTAGCCGCAAATGAC.

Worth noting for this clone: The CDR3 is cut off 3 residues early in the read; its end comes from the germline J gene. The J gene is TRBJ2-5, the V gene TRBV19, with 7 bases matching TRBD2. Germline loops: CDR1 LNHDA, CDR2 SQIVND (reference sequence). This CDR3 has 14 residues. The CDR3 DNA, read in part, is TGTGCCAGTAGTATAGCGGGGGGAGGGAATACC. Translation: CASSIAGGGNT. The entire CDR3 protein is CASSIAGGGNTQYF.

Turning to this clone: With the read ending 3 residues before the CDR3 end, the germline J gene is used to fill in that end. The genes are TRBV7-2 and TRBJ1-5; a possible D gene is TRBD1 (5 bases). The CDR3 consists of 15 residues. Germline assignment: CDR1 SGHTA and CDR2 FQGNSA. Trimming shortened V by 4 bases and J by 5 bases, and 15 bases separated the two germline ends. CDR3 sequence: CASSSLGREDQPQHF. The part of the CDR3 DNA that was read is TGTGCCAGCAGCTCACTGGGCAGGGAAGATCAGCCC.

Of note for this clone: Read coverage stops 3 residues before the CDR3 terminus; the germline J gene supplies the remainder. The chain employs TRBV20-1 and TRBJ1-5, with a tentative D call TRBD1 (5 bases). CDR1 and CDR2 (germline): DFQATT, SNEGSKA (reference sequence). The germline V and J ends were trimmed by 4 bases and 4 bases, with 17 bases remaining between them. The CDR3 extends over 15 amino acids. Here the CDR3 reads CSAKAGETGNQPQHF. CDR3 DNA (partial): TGCAGTGCTAAAGCGGGGGAAACGGGGAATCAGCCC.

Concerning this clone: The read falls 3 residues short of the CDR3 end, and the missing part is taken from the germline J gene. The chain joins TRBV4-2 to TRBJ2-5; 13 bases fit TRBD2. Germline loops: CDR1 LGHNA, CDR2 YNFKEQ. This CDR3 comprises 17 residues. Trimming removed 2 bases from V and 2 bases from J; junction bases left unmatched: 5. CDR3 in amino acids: CASSQLGTSGIQETQYF. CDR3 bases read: TGTGCCAGCAGCCAACTCGGGACTAGCGGGATTCAAGAGACC.

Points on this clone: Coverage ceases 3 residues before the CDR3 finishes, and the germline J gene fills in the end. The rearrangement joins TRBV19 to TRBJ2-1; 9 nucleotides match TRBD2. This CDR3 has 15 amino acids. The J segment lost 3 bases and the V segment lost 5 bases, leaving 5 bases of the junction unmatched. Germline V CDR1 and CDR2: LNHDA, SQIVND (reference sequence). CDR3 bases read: TGTGCCAGTAGTGGGCCACTAGCGGGCTACAATGAG. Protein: CASSGPLAGYNE. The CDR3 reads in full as CASSGPLAGYNEQFF.

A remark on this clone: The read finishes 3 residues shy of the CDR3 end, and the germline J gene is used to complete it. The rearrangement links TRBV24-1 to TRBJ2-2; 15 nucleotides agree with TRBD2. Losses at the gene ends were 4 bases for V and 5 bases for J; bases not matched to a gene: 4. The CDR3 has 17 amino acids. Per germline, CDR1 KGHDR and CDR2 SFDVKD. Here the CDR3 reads CATSDHGLAGGTGELFF. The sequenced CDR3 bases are TGTGCCACCAGTGACCACGGACTAGCGGGAGGGACCGGGGAG.

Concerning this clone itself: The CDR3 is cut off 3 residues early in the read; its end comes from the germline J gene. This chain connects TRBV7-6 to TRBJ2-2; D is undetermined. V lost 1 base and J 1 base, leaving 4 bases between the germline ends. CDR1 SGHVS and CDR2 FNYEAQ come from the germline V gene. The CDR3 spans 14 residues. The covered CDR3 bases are TGTGCCAGCAGCTTAGGACAGAACACCGGGGAG. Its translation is CASSLGQNTGE. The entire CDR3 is CASSLGQNTGELFF.

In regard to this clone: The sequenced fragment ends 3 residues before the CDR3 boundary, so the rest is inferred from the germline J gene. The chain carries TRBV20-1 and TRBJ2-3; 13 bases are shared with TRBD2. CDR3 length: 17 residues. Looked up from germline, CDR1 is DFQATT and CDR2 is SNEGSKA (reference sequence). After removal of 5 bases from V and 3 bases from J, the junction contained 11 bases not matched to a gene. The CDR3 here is CSAQTSGRAAVTDTQYF. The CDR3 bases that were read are TGCAGTGCTCAAACTAGCGGGAGGGCCGCAGTGACAGATACG.

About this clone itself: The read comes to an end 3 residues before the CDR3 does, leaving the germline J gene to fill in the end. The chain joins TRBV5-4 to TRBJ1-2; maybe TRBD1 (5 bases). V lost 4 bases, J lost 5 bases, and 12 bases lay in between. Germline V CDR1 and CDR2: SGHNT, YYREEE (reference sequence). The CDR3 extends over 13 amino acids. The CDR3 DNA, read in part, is TGTGCCAGCAGCGCCACAGGACCTTATGGC. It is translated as CASSATGPYG. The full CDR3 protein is CASSATGPYGYTF.

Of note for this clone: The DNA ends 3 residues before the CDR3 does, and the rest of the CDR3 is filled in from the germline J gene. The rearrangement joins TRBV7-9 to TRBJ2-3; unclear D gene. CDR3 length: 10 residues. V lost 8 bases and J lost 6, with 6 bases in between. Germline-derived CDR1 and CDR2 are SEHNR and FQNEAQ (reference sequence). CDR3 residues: CASSGDTQYF. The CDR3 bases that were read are TGTGCCAGCTCAGGCGATACG.

The DNA read from the CDR3 is TGTGCCAGCTCAAAAGGGACTAGCGTCTCCTACGAG. Translating it yields CASSKGTSVSYE. The full CDR3 protein reads CASSKGTSVSYEQYF. The J gene is TRBJ2-7, the V gene TRBV28; 10 bases map to TRBD2. The read falls 3 residues short of the CDR3 end, and the missing part is taken from the germline J gene. Unmatched junction bases numbered 7, after V lost 8 bases and J lost 0 bases. Germline V gene data show CDR1 as MDHEN and CDR2 as SYDVKM. The CDR3 runs 15 residues.

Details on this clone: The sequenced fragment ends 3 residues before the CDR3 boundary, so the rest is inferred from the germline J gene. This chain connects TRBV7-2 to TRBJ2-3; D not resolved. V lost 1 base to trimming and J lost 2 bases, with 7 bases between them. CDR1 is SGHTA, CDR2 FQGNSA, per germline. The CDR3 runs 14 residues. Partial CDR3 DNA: TGTGCCAGCAGCTTAGATCTTTTCACAGATACG. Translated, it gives CASSLDLFTDT. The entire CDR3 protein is CASSLDLFTDTQYF.

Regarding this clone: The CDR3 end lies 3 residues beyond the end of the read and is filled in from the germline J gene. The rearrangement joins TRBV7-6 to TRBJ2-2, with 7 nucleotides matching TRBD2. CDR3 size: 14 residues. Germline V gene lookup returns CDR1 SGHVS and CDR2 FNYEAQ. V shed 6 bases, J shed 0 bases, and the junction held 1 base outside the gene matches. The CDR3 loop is CASSGLANTGELFF. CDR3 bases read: TGTGCCAGCAGTGGACTAGCGAACACCGGGGAG.

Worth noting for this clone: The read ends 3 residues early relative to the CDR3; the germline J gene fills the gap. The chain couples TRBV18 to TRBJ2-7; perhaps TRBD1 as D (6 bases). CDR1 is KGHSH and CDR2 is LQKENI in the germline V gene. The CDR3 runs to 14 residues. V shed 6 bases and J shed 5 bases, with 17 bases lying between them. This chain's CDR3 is CASSIQDSSHEQYF. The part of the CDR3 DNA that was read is TGTGCCAGCTCGATCCAGGACAGTTCCCACGAG.

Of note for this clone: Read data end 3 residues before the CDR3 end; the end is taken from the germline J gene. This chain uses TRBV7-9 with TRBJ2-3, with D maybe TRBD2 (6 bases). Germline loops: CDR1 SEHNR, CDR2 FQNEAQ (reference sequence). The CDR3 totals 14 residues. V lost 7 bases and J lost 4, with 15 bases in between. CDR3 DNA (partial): TGTGCCAGCACCCTAGGAGGGGCGGCAGATACG. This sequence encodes CASTLGGAADT. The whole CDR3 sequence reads CASTLGGAADTQYF.

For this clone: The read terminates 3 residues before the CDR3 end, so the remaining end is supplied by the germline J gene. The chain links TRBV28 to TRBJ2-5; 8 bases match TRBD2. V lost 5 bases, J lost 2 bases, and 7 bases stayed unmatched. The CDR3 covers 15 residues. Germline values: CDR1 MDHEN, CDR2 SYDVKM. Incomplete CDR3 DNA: TGTGCCAGCAGTCTTCACTCTAGCGGGCAAGAGACC. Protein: CASSLHSSGQET. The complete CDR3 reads CASSLHSSGQETQYF.

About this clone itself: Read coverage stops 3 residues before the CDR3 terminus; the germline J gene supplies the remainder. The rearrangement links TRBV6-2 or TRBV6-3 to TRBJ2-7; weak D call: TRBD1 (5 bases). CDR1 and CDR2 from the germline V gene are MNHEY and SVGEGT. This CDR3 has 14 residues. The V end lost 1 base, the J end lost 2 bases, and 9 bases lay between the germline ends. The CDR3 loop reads CASSYLDTAYEQYF. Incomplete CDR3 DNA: TGTGCCAGCAGTTACTTGGACACAGCCTACGAG.